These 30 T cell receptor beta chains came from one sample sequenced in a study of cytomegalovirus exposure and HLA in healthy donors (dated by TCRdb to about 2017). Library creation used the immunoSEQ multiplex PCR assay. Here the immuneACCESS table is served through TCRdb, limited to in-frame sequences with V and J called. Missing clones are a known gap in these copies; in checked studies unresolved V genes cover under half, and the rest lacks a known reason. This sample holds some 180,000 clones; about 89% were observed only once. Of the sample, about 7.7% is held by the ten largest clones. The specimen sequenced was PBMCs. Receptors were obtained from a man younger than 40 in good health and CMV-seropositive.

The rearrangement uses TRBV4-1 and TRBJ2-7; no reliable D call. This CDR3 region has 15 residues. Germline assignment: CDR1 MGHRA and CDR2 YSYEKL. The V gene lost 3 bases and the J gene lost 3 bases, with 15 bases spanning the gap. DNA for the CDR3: TGCGCCAGCAGCCAGCCCTTTTCGTTGGGCTACGAGCAGTACTTC. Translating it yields CASSQPFSLGYEQYF.

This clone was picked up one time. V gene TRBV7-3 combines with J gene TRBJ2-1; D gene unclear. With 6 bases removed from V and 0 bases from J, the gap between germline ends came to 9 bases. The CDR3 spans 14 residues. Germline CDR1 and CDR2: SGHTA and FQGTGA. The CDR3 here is CASSSLSSYNEQFF. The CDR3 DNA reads TGTGCCAGCAGTTCTCTGAGCTCCTACAATGAGCAGTTCTTC.

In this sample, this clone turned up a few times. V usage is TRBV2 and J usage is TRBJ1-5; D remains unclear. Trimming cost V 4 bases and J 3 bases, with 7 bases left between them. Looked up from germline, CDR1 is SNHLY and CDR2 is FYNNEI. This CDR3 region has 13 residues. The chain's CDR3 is CASSVEDNQPQHF. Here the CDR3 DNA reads TGTGCCAGCAGTGTGGAGGACAATCAGCCCCAGCATTTT.

CDR3 DNA: TGTGCCAGCAGACCGACAGGGATCGCCTACGAGCAGTACTTC. This sequence encodes CASRPTGIAYEQYF. The V gene is TRBV28, the J gene TRBJ2-7, with 7 bases that match TRBD1. Germline V gene sequence: CDR1 MDHEN, CDR2 SYDVKM. This CDR3 region has 14 residues. Trimming removed 6 bases from V and 2 bases from J; junction bases left unmatched: 7.

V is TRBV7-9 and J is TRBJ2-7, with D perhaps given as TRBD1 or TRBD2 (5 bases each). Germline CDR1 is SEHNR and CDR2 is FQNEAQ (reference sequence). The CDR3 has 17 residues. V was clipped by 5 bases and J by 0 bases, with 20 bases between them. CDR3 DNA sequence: TGTGCCAGCAGCCCCCCTCCGTGGGACGAGAGCTCCTACGAGCAGTACTTC. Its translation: CASSPPPWDESSYEQYF.

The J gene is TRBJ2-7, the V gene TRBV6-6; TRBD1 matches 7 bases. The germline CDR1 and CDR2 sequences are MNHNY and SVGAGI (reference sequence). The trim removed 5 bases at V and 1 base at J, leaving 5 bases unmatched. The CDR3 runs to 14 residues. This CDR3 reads CASSPRDRSYEQYF. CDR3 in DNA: TGTGCCAGCAGTCCTCGGGACAGATCCTACGAGCAGTACTTC.

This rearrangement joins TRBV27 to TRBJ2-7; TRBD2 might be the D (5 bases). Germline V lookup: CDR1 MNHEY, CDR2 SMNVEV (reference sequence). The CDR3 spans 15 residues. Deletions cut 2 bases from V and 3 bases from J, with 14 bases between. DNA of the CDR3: TGTGCCAGCAGTTTAGGACGGAGCGCGGGCTACGAGCAGTACTTC. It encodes CASSLGRSAGYEQYF.

CDR3 loop: CASSPKRGRGDTQYF. In DNA, the CDR3 is TGTGCCAGCAGTCCTAAGCGGGGGCGGGGGGATACGCAGTATTTT. V is TRBV6-5 and J is TRBJ2-3; TRBD2 matches 8 bases. The V and J ends lost 5 bases and 6 bases, in that order; junction bases with no gene match: 10. The V gene's germline CDR1 is MNHEY and CDR2 SVGAGI. CDR3 length: 15 amino acids.

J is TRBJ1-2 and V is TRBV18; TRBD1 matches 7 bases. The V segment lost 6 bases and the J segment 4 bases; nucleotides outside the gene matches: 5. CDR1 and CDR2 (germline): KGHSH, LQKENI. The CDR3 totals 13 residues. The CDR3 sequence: CASSGDSGYGYTF. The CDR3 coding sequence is TGTGCCAGCTCGGGGGACAGCGGCTATGGCTACACCTTC.

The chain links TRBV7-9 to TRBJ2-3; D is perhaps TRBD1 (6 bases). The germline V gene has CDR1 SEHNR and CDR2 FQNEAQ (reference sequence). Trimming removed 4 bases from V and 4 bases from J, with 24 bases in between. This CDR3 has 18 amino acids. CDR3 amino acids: CASSSPDSPTDLADTQYF. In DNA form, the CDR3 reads TGTGCCAGCAGCTCCCCGGACAGCCCCACGGACTTGGCAGATACGCAGTATTTT.

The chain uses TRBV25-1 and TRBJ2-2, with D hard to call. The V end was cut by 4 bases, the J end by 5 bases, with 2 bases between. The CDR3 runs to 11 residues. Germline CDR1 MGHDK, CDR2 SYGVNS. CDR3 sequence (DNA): TGTGCCAGCAGTGGGACCGGGGAGCTGTTTTTT. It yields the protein CASSGTGELFF.

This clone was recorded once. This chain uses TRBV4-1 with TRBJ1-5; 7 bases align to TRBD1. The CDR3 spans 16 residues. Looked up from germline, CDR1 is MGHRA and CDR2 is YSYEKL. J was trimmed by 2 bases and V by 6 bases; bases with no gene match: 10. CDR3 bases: TGCGCCAGCAGAGCCCAGGGGGAAGGGGGCAATCAGCCCCAGCATTTT. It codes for CASRAQGEGGNQPQHF.

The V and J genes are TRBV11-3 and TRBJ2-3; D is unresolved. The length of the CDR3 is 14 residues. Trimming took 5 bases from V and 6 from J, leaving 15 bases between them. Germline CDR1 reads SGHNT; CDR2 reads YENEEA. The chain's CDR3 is CASSPRLRADTQYF. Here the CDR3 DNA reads TGTGCCAGCAGCCCCCGCCTACGTGCCGATACGCAGTATTTT.

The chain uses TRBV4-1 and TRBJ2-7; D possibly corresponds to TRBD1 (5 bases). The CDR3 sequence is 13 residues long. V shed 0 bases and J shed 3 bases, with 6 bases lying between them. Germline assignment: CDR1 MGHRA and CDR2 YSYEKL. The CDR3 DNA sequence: TGCGCCAGCAGCCAAGAAAGGGGCTACGAGCAGTACTTC. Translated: CASSQERGYEQYF.

The DNA for the CDR3 is TGTGCCAGCCACCCCCAGATCCTCTCTGGAAACACCATATATTTT. Translated, it gives CASHPQILSGNTIYF. V gene TRBV7-9 combines with J gene TRBJ1-3; no reliable D call. Germline CDR1 SEHNR, CDR2 FQNEAQ (reference sequence). V lost 8 bases and J 0 bases, leaving 14 bases between the germline ends. The CDR3 totals 15 residues.

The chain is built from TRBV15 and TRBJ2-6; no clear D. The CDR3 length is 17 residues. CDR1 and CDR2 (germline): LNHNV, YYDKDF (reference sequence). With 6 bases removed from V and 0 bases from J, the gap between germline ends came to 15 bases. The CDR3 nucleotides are TGTGCCACCAGATTAGTCCCCTCCTACTCTGGGGCCAACGTCCTGACTTTC. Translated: CATRLVPSYSGANVLTF.

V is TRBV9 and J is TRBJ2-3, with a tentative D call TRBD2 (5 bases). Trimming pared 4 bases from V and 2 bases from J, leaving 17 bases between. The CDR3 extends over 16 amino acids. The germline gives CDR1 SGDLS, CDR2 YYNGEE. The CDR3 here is CASSLGLLPATDTQYF. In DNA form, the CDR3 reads TGTGCCAGCAGCCTTGGACTCCTGCCGGCCACAGATACGCAGTATTTT. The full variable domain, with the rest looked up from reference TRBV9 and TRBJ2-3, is DSGVTQTPKHLITATGQRVTLRCSPRSGDLSVYWYQQSLDQGLQFLIQYYNGEERAKGNILERFSAQQFPDLHSELNLSSLELGDSALYFCASSLGLLPATDTQYFGPGTRLTVL.

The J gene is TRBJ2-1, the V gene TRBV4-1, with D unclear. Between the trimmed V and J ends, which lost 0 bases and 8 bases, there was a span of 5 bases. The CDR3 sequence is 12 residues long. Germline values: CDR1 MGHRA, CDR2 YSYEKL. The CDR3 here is CASSQEPDEQFF. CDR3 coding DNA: TGCGCCAGCAGCCAAGAGCCGGATGAGCAGTTCTTC.

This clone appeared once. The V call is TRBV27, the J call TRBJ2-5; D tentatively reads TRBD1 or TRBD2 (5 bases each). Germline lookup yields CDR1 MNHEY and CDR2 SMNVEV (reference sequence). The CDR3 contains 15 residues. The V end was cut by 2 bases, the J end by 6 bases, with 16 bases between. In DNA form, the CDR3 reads TGTGCCAGCAGTTTAGACGCGAGGGGTTCGCAGACCCAGTACTTC. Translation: CASSLDARGSQTQYF.

The CDR3: CSARGDSEQYF. The CDR3 DNA reads as TGCAGTGCTAGAGGGGACTCCGAGCAGTACTTC. The V and J genes are TRBV20-1 and TRBJ2-7; tentative D call: TRBD2 (6 bases). CDR1 and CDR2 (germline): DFQATT, SNEGSKA (reference sequence). The germline V and J ends were trimmed by 1 base and 6 bases, with 7 bases remaining between them. The CDR3 runs to 11 residues.

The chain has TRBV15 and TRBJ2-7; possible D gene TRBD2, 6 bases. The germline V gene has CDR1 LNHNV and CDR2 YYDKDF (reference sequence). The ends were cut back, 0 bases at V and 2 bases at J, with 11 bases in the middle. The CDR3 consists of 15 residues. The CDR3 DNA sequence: TGTGCCACCAGCAGAGAGAGAGGCGGGGCCTACGAGCAGTACTTC. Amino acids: CATSRERGGAYEQYF.

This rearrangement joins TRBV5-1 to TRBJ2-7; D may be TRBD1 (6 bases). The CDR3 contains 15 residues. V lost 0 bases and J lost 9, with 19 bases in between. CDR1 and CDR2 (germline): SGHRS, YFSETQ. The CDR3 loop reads CASSLADRDKWGQYF. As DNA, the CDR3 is TGCGCCAGCAGCTTGGCAGACCGGGACAAATGGGGGCAGTACTTC.

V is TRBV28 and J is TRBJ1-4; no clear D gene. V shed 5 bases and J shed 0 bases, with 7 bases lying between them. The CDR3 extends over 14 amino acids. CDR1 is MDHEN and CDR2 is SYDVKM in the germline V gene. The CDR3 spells CASSNPATNEKLFF. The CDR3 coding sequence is TGTGCCAGCAGTAACCCCGCAACTAATGAAAAACTGTTTTTT.

The CDR3 here is CASSILTANQPQHF. For the CDR3, the DNA is TGTGCCAGTAGTATTTTGACAGCGAATCAGCCCCAGCATTTT. The V and J genes are TRBV19 and TRBJ1-5; TRBD1 might be the D (5 bases). CDR1 LNHDA and CDR2 SQIVND come from the germline V gene (reference sequence). This CDR3 comprises 14 residues. V was clipped by 3 bases and J by 4 bases, with 10 bases between them.

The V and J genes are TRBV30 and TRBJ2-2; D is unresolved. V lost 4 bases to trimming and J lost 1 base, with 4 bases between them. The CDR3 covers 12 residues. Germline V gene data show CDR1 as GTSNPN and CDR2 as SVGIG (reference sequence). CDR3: CAWKQNTGELFF. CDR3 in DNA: TGTGCCTGGAAACAGAACACCGGGGAGCTGTTTTTT.

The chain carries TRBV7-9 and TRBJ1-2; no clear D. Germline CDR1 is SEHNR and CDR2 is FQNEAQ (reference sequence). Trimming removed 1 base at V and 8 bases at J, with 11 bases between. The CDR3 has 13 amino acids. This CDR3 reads CASSLVQTGGYTF. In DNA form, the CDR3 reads TGTGCCAGCAGCTTAGTCCAAACGGGGGGCTACACCTTC. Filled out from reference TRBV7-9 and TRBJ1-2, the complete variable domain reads DTGVSQNPRHKITKRGQNVTFRCDPISEHNRLYWYRQTLGQGPEFLTYFQNEAQLEKSRLLSDRFSAERPKGSFSTLEIQRTEQGDSAMYLCASSLVQTGGYTFGSGTRLTVV.

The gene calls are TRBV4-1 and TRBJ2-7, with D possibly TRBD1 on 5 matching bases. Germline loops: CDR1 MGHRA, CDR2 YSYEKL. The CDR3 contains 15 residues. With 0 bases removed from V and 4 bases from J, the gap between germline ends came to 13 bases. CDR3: CASSQDRQGSYEQYF. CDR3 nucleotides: TGCGCCAGCAGCCAAGACCGGCAGGGTTCATACGAGCAGTACTTC.

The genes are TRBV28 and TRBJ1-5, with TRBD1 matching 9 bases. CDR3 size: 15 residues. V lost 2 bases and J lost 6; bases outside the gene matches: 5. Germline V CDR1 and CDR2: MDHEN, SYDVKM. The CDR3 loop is CASSLGDRASQPQHF. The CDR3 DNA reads TGTGCCAGCAGTTTAGGGGACAGGGCAAGTCAGCCCCAGCATTTT.

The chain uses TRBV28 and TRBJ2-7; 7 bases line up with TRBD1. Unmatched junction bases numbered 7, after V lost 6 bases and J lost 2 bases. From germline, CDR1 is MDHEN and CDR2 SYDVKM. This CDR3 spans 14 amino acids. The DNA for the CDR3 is TGTGCCAGCAGGGGGTTGACAGGGACCTACGAGCAGTACTTC. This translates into CASRGLTGTYEQYF.

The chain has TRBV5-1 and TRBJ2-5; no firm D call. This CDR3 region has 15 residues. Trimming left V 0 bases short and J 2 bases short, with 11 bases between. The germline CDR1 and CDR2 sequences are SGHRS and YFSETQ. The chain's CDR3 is CASSLGSGLQETQYF. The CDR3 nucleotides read TGCGCCAGCAGCTTGGGCTCAGGATTGCAAGAGACCCAGTACTTC.